The entry below describes one TCR beta chain. Antigen specificity is unknown. Selection for sequencing was limited to patients who had shown CD8+CD57+ cell expansion by flow cytometry. By the time of blood sampling, patients had still received no therapy. This entry comes from a study of CD8+CD57+ T cells in acquired aplastic anemia. At the level of the study: Average DNA yield from sorted CD4+ and CD8+ cells was about 3 ug. Study-wide results and limits: It was found that under 30 CD8+ CDR3 sequences were shared between patients and controls.

The template for TCR beta VDJ and CDR3 sequence profiling was genomic DNA. Via MiXCR, TCRdb re-called the reads, giving one row per CDR3 protein. The sample has 89,000 or so distinct CDR3 sequences; 55% to 75% are singletons. The CDR3 is made up of 13 amino acids. V was clipped by 4 bases and J by 7 bases, with 10 bases between them. CDR1 and CDR2 from the germline V gene are SEHNR and FQNEAQ (reference sequence). This sequence joins TRBV7-9 and TRBJ2-2; TRBD1 is a possible D gene (5 bases). Sequenced sample: sorted CD4+, CD8+, or CD8+CD57+ T cells (not recorded which) from PBMCs. The source of this sequence is a human donor with aplastic anemia. The CDR3: CASSSPGIGELFF. In DNA form, the CDR3 reads TGTGCCAGCAGCTCTCCAGGGATCGGGGAGCTGTTTTTT.